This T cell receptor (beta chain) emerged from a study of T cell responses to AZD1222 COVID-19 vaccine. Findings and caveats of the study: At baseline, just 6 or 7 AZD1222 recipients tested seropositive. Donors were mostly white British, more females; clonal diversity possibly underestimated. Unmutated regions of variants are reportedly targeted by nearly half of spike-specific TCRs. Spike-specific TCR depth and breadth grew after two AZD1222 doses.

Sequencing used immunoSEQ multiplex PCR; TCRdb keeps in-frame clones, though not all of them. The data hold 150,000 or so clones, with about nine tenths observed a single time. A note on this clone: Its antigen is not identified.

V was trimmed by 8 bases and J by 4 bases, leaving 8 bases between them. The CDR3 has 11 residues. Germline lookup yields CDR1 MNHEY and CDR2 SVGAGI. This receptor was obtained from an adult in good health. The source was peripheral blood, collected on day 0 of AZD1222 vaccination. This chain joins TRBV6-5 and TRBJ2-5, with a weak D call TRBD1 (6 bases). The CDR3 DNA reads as TGTGCCAGCGCCAGGGGAGAGACCCAGTACTTC. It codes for CASARGETQYF.